This T cell receptor beta chain was identified during a study of shared clonotypes between healthy human individuals. On the study more broadly: Per donor, CD8 memory used one plate, CD8 naive used two, CD4 memory used three and CD4 naive used three. Study results and limitations: Relative to memory subsets, naive subsets generally showed larger estimated richness.

CD8 cells classed as naive were CD45RO-negative and positively selected for CCR7, excluding terminally differentiated effector memory CD45RA+ cells. CDR1 and CDR2 (germline): SGDLS, YYNGEE. CDR3 size: 13 residues. With 0 bases clipped from V and 6 bases from J, the junction kept 0 bases outside the gene matches. Points on this clone: The antigen is not known. This specimen includes other DNA sequences encoding the same CDR3.

On sorted subsets, replicate PCRs used approximately 200 ng DNA, or tens of thousands of T cell genomes. Some clones are missing from TCRdb's copy, which holds only in-frame ones; the method was immunoSEQ multiplex PCR. The sample holds about 680,000 clones, 92% seen once. The sample consisted of naive CD8+ T cells sorted from blood. This sequence joins TRBV9 and TRBJ1-2, with TRBD1 matching over 9 bases. This TCR came from a man aged 25 to 45 in good health. CDR3 in amino acids: CASSVGQGDGYTF. The CDR3 nucleotides are TGTGCCAGCAGCGTAGGACAGGGGGATGGCTACACCTTC. Looking up the rest from reference TRBV9 and TRBJ1-2 gives the full variable domain: DSGVTQTPKHLITATGQRVTLRCSPRSGDLSVYWYQQSLDQGLQFLIQYYNGEERAKGNILERFSAQQFPDLHSELNLSSLELGDSALYFCASSVGQGDGYTFGSGTRLTVV.